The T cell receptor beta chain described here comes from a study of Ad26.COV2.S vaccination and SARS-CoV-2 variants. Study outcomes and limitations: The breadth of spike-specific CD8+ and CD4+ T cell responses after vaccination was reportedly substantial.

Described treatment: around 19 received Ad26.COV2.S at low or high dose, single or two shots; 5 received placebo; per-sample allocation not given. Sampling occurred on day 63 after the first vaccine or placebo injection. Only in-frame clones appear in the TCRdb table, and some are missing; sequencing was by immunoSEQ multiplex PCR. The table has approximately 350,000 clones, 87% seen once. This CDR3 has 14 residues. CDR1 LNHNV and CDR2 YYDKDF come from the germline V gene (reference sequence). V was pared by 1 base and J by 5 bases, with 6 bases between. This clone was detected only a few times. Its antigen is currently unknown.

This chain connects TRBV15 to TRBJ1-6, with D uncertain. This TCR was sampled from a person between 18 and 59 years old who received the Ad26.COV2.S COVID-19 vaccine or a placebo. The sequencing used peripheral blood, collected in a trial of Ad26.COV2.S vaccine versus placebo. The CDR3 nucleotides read TGTGCCACCAGCAGAGTACAGAATAATTCACCCCTCCACTTT. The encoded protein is CATSRVQNNSPLHF.